This T cell receptor (beta chain) comes out of a study of CD8 T cells in Susac syndrome. Overall study results and limits: It was acknowledged by the study that relatively few individuals were included in its TCR sequencing and HLA analysis.

RNA in amounts of roughly 0.5 to 1 ug was reverse transcribed with random hexamers. The amplification used immunoSEQ multiplex PCR on TCR beta CDR3; it spanned 54 Vbeta and 13 Jbeta. TCRdb called the immunoSEQ multiplex PCR reads again in MiXCR, with one record for every CDR3 protein. The sample contains more than 65,000 distinct CDR3 sequences, approximately 94% of which appear only once. V lost 0 bases, J lost 5 bases, and 4 bases stayed unmatched. The germline CDR1 and CDR2 sequences are DFQATT and SNEGSKA (reference sequence). This CDR3 contains 15 residues. The sequenced target, TCR beta, came from blood CD8+ and CD4+ T cells. Negative isolation was applied to CD8+ and CD4+ T cells, and FACS enrichment was applied to TEMRA cells. In the case of this clonotype: What it binds is unknown.

The material sequenced was CD8+ T cells from PBMCs. The chain couples TRBV20-1 to TRBJ2-1, with 10 bases identical to TRBD2. The receptor was derived from a human donor with multiple sclerosis. The CDR3 loop reads CSARDPGLANNEQFF. CDR3 sequence (DNA): TGCAGTGCTAGAGACCCGGGACTAGCGAACAATGAGCAGTTCTTC.